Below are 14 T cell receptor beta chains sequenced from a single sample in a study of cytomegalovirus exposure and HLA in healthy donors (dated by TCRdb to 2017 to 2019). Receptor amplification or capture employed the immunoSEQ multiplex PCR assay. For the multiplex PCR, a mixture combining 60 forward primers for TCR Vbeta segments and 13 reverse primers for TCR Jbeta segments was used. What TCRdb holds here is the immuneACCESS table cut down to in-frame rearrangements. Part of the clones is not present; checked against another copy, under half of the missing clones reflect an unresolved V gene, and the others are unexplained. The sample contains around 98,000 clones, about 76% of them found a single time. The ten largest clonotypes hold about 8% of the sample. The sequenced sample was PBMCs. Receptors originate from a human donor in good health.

The CDR3 bases are TGTGCCAGCATGCAGGGGAACTCCTACGAGCAGTACTTC. It yields the protein CASMQGNSYEQYF. V usage is TRBV27 and J usage is TRBJ2-7; the D gene is possibly TRBD1 (6 bases). V was cut by 7 bases and J by 0 bases, with 10 bases left in between. This CDR3 region has 13 residues. Germline CDR1 MNHEY, CDR2 SMNVEV (reference sequence).

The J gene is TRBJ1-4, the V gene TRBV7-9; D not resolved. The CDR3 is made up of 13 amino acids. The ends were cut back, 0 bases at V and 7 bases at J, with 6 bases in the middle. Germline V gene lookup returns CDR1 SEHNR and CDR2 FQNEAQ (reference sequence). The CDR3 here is CASSLAGGEKLFF. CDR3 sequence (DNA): TGTGCCAGCAGCTTAGCAGGCGGTGAAAAACTGTTTTTT.

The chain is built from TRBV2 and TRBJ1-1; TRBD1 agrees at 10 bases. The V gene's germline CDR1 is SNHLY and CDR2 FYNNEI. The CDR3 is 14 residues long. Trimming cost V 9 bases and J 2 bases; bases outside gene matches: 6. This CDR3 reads CARIRTGGNTEAFF. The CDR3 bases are TGTGCCAGGATCCGGACAGGGGGTAACACTGAAGCTTTCTTT. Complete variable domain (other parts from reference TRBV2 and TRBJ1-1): EPEVTQTPSHQVTQMGQEVILRCVPISNHLYFYWYRQILGQKVEFLVSFYNNEISEKSEIFDDQFSVERPDGSNFTLKIRSTKLEDSAMYFCARIRTGGNTEAFFGQGTRLTVV.

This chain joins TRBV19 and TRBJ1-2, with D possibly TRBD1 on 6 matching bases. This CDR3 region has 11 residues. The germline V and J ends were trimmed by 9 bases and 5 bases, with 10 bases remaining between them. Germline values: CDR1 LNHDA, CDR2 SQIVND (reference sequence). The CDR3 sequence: CASGTSYGYTF. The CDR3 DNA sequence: TGTGCCAGCGGGACATCATATGGCTACACCTTC. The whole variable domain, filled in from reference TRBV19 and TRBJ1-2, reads DGGITQSPKYLFRKEGQNVTLSCEQNLNHDAMYWYRQDPGQGLRLIYYSQIVNDFQKGDIAEGYSVSREKKESFPLTVTSAQKNPTAFYLCASGTSYGYTFGSGTRLTVV.

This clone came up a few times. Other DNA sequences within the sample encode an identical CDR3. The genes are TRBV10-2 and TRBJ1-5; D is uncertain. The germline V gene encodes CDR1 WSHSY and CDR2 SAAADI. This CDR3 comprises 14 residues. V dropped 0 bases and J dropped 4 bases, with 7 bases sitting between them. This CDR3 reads CASSESGGNQPQHF. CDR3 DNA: TGCGCCAGCAGTGAGTCTGGAGGGAATCAGCCCCAGCATTTT.

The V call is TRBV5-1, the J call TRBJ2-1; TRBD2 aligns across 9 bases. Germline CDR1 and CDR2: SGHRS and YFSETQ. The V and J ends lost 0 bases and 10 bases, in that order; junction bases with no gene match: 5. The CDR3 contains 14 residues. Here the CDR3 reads CASSLESSGREQFF. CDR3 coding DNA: TGCGCCAGCAGCTTGGAAAGTAGCGGGAGAGAGCAGTTCTTC.

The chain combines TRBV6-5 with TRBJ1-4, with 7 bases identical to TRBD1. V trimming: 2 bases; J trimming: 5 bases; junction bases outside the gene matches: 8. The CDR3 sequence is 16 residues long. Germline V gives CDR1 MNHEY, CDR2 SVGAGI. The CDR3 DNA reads TGTGCCAGCAGTTACGCTTACAGGGGACCCAATGAAAAACTGTTTTTT. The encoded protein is CASSYAYRGPNEKLFF.

CDR3 protein: CASSPVDEQFF. In DNA, the CDR3 is TGTGCCAGCAGCCCCGTAGATGAGCAGTTCTTC. This rearrangement joins TRBV7-9 to TRBJ2-1; D gene ambiguous. V lost 5 bases, J lost 8 bases, and 7 bases lay in between. The CDR3 length is 11 residues. Germline-derived CDR1 and CDR2 are SEHNR and FQNEAQ (reference sequence).

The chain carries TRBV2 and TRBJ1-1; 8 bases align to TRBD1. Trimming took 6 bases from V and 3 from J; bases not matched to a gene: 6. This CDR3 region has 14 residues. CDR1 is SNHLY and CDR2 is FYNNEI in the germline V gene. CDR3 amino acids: CASSLQGDHTEAFF. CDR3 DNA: TGTGCCAGCAGCTTACAGGGGGATCACACTGAAGCTTTCTTT.

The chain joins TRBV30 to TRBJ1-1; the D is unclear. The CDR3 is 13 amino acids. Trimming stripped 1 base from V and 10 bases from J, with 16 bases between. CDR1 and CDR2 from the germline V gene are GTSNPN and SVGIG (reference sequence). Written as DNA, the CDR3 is TGTGCCTGGAGTGATCGTGTAGAAACGTCAGCTTTCTTT. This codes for CAWSDRVETSAFF. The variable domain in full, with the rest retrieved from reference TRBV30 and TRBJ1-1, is SQTIHQWPATLVQPVGSPLSLECTVEGTSNPNLYWYRQAAGRGLQLLFYSVGIGQISSEVPQNLSASRPQDRQFILSSKKLLLSDSGFYLCAWSDRVETSAFFGQGTRLTVV.

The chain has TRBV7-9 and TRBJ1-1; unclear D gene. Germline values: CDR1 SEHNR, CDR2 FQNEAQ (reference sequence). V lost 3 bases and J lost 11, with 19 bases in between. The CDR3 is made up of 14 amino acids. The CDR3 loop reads CASSFSLLRDRAFF. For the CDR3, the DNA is TGTGCCAGCAGCTTTAGCCTTTTGCGGGATCGGGCTTTCTTT.

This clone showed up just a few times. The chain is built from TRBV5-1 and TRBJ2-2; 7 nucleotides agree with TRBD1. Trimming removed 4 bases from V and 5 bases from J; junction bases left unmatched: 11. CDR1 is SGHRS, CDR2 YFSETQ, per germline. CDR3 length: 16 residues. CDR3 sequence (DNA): TGCGCCAGCAGCCCACAGGGGCTTCCTAAGACCGGGGAGCTGTTTTTT. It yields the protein CASSPQGLPKTGELFF.

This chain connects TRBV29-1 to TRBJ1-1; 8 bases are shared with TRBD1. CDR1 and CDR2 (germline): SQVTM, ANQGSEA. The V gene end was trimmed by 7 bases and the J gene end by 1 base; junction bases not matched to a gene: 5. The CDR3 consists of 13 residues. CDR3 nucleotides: TGCAGCGCCAGCACAGGGGGGAACACTGAAGCTTTCTTT. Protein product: CSASTGGNTEAFF.

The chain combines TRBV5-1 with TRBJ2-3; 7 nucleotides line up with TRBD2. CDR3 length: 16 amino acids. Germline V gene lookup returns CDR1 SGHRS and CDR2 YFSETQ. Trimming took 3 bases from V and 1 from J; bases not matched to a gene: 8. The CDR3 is CASSSPGLPRTDTQYF. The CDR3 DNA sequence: TGCGCCAGCAGCTCTCCGGGACTACCGCGCACAGATACGCAGTATTTT.